These 7 T cell receptor beta chains share one sample of origin, sequenced in a study of blood T cell repertoires in COVID-19. The repertoire was sequenced with immunoSEQ multiplex PCR; TCRdb's copy has only in-frame clones and lacks some. The sample includes fewer than 200,000 clones, around 83% of them seen just once. Sample: peripheral blood. Receptors were obtained from a woman between 65 and 79 years old who had recovered from COVID-19.

The count of this clone is one. The V and J genes are TRBV7-9 and TRBJ1-4; TRBD1 matches at 8 bases. Germline values: CDR1 SEHNR, CDR2 FQNEAQ (reference sequence). The CDR3 loop spans 15 amino acids. V trimming: 5 bases; J trimming: 6 bases; junction bases outside the gene matches: 8. The chain's CDR3 is CASSGRQGQYEKLFF. The CDR3 DNA is TGTGCCAGCAGCGGGCGACAGGGGCAGTATGAAAAACTGTTTTTT.

This chain's CDR3 is CASSLSGGPGVLTF. The CDR3, as DNA: TGTGCCAGCAGCCTGAGCGGGGGGCCAGGGGTCCTGACTTTC. The genes are TRBV3-1 (or the pseudogene TRBV3-2) and TRBJ2-6; TRBD2 aligns across 9 bases. The junction had 8 bases not matched to a gene; V was cut back by 4 bases and J by 13 bases. Germline assignment: CDR1 LGHDT and CDR2 YNNKEL (reference sequence). CDR3 length: 14 residues.

This rearrangement joins TRBV12-5 to TRBJ2-1, with no clear D. The CDR3 runs 13 residues. The V gene's germline CDR1 is LGHNT and CDR2 FRNRAP. Trimming took 10 bases from V and 1 from J, leaving 11 bases between them. The CDR3 DNA is TGTGCTACCCGCTTGAGGTCCTACAATGAGCAGTTCTTC. It yields the protein CATRLRSYNEQFF.

This chain uses TRBV12-5 with TRBJ1-4; 8 nucleotides align to TRBD1. Unmatched junction bases numbered 7, after V lost 6 bases and J lost 4 bases. Germline CDR1 and CDR2: LGHNT and FRNRAP. The CDR3 is made up of 15 amino acids. The CDR3 here is CASGSGQGGNEKLFF. CDR3 DNA: TGTGCTAGTGGGTCCGGACAGGGCGGTAATGAAAAACTGTTTTTT. The full variable domain, with the rest looked up from reference TRBV12-5 and TRBJ1-4, is DARVTQTPRHKVTEMGQEVTMRCQPILGHNTVFWYRQTMMQGLELLAYFRNRAPLDDSGMPKDRFSAEMPDATLATLKIQPSEPRDSAVYFCASGSGQGGNEKLFFGSGTQLSVL.

The chain employs TRBV15 and TRBJ1-2; D remains unclear. The CDR3 sequence is 13 residues long. Trimming stripped 1 base from V and 1 base from J, with 4 bases between. Germline CDR1 is LNHNV and CDR2 is YYDKDF (reference sequence). The CDR3 reads CATSRGYNYGYTF. CDR3 coding DNA: TGTGCCACCAGCAGAGGCTATAACTATGGCTACACCTTC. The full variable domain, in which reference TRBV15 and TRBJ1-2 provide the parts outside the CDR3, is DAMVIQNPRYQVTQFGKPVTLSCSQTLNHNVMYWYQQKSSQAPKLLFHYYDKDFNNEADTPDNFQSRRPNTSFCFLDIRSPGLGDTAMYLCATSRGYNYGYTFGSGTRLTVV.

J is TRBJ2-7 and V is TRBV10-3, with D perhaps TRBD1 (6 bases). Germline assignment: CDR1 ENHRY and CDR2 SYGVKD. This CDR3 has 13 residues. V was cut by 7 bases and J by 7 bases, with 17 bases left in between. This CDR3 reads CAITSGTPWEQYF. In nucleotides, the CDR3 is TGTGCCATCACCTCCGGGACACCGTGGGAGCAGTACTTC.

For this clone: This specimen includes other DNA sequences encoding the same CDR3. The chain is built from TRBV12-3 or TRBV12-4 and TRBJ1-2; 8 bases map to TRBD1. The CDR3 runs 13 residues. Germline trimming cut 6 bases from V and 6 bases from J; bases unmatched to any gene: 6. The chain's CDR3 is CASSPQGGHGYTF. CDR3 bases: TGTGCCAGCAGCCCACAGGGGGGGCATGGCTACACCTTC.